This entry is about one T cell receptor (beta chain). The antigen is not known. Germline-derived CDR1 and CDR2 are SGHNT and YYREEE (reference sequence). This CDR3 region has 15 residues. Losses at the gene ends were 2 bases for V and 5 bases for J; bases not matched to a gene: 8. These data come from a study of cytomegalovirus exposure and HLA in healthy donors. Regarding the study as a whole: The study listed 164 cytomegalovirus-associated TCR beta chains. HLA restriction was apparent for most CMV-associated TCR beta chains in a later analysis. Donor immune exposure was known only as CMV serostatus. Highly shared variants forming one cluster were likely a sequencing artifact.

Use of 60 Vbeta and 13 Jbeta primers characterized the PCR. Sequencing was performed with immunoSEQ multiplex PCR; in TCRdb, only in-frame clones are kept and a portion is missing. The data show 100,000 to 150,000 clones, roughly a sixth seen once. The receptor's source is a female donor in good health and CMV-seropositive. J is TRBJ2-5 and V is TRBV5-4, with TRBD1 matching over 8 bases. Sequenced material: PBMCs. CDR3 nucleotide sequence: TGTGCCAGCAGCTTCGGAACAGGGGGTCGGGAGACCCAGTACTTC. This encodes CASSFGTGGRETQYF.